This TCR beta chain was identified in a study of CD8 T cells in ankylosing spondylitis. General study points: Reportedly, matched ankylosing spondylitis synovial fluid was significantly enriched for disease-linked clones. Within ankylosing spondylitis blood, a TCR beta motif made up of roughly eight highly homologous variants appeared to be characteristic.

This clonotype was seen a few times. Its antigen is unknown. Making the TCR beta libraries involved quantitative 5'-RACE with molecular barcodes. TCRdb reprocessed the 5' RACE reads with MiXCR, giving one entry per CDR3 protein. Altogether 200,000 to 300,000 distinct CDR3 sequences are present, about 24% being singletons, with the ten largest covering 0.5% to 0.65%. The junction had 4 bases not matched to a gene; V was cut back by 1 base and J by 7 bases. CDR3 length: 14 amino acids. Sequenced material: blood, either unsorted or a sorted T cell fraction (not recorded which). The clonotype comes from a male donor with ankylosing spondylitis or in good health (not recorded which). The rearrangement uses TRBV12-3 or TRBV12-4 and TRBJ2-7; 10 nucleotides agree with TRBD1. In nucleotides, the CDR3 is TGTGCCAGCAGTTTAGTCGGACAGGGGGGAGAGCAGTACTTC. Its protein product is CASSLVGQGGEQYF.